This T cell receptor (beta chain) derives from a study of blood T cell repertoires in COVID-19. About the research overall: From the United States, Italy and Spain came samples of acute and convalescent COVID-19. T cells, B-cell-depleted T cells, or PBMCs provided the cDNA or gDNA that served as material.

This CDR3 has 15 residues. The V segment lost 3 bases and the J segment 6 bases; nucleotides outside the gene matches: 4. The germline V gene encodes CDR1 KGHSH and CDR2 LQKENI. In this sample, this clone turned up a few times. The sample carries other DNA sequences with the same CDR3. Original data processing: Reference gene primer amplification gave nucleated cell count estimates. The repertoire was sequenced with immunoSEQ multiplex PCR; TCRdb's copy has only in-frame clones and lacks some. D and trimming were read from the DNA, whereas the V and J calls and clone size are those reported in that table. The data contain about 83,000 clones, around 85% of them seen just once; the ten biggest clones take up roughly 5%.

This receptor was taken from a man aged 55-75 years with acute or convalescent COVID-19. Specimen: peripheral blood. The J gene is TRBJ1-6, the V gene TRBV18; TRBD1 agrees at 8 bases. The CDR3 nucleotides read TGTGCCAGCTCACCTAAAGGACAGGGTAATTCACCCCTCCACTTT. Its translation is CASSPKGQGNSPLHF. The full variable domain, completed using reference TRBV18 and TRBJ1-6, is NAGVMQNPRHLVRRRGQEARLRCSPMKGHSHVYWYRQLPEEGLKFMVYLQKENIIDESGMPKERFSAEFPKEGPSILRIQQVVRGDSAAYFCASSPKGQGNSPLHFGNGTRLTVT.